This T cell receptor beta chain was captured in a study of memory CD8 T cells in hepatitis C reinfection (TCRdb year 2017). About the full investigation: Of the five donors, three spontaneously resolved two consecutive HCV infections, and two cleared a primary infection but developed chronic infection after reinfection. Peak reinfection samples were collected 3 to 8 weeks after reinfection was detected. The study tracked the TCR beta repertoire of virus-specific CD8 T cells longitudinally across an HCV reinfection episode in a few donors. Previously published longitudinal data on tetramer+ CD8 T cell frequency were used to select the peak reinfection time point. HCV reinfection was defined as a positive HCV RNA test following two negative tests taken at least 60 days apart. Between about 2008 and 2012, five reinfection cases with stored pre-reinfection samples were identified. In the reinfection study, participants who had previously resolved an HCV infection were followed up every 3 months.

Library creation used the immunoSEQ multiplex PCR assay. Genomic DNA was pulled from the sorted cells, and the automated high-throughput method of Adaptive Biotechnologies was used to sequence the TCR beta V, D and J regions. CDR3 regions were amplified with a two-step, bias-controlled multiplex PCR. Amplified TCR beta libraries were sequenced on an Illumina instrument. On the authors' methods: Demultiplexed reads were processed to reduce amplification and sequencing bias, and CDR3 sequences were assigned to gene families using the IMGT database. ImmunoSEQ software version 2.0 was used to analyze repertoire data. Out-of-frame sequences and sequences containing stop codons in the CDR3 were removed from the clonotype lists. Clonotypes below 0.01% frequency were excluded because they corresponded to less than one cell. Richness was calculated by dividing observed richness by the number of input cells, and evenness was calculated by dividing Shannon entropy by the log of observed richness. Simpson diversity and Morisita-Horn overlap indices were used to quantify repertoire diversity and similarity between time points. Clonotypes were sorted into dominant (>1%), sub-dominant (0.5-0.99%), low abundance (0.1-0.49%) or lowest abundance (<0.1%) groups. A germline index was calculated as total CDR3 length minus total nucleotide additions, divided by total CDR3 length. TCRdb took this table from immuneACCESS and kept in-frame rearrangements with V and J called. Such tables lack part of the clones; where checked against another copy, unresolved V genes explain under half of the gap, and the rest is unexplained. D and trimming come from the DNA, and the V and J calls and clone size come from that table. This sample comprises 35,000 to 50,000 clones, roughly 88% of them detected only once. 1.2% of the sample is in the top ten clones.

Broader findings and caveats from the paper: Because only five or six donors were included, definitive conclusions about public clonotypes linked to secondary clearance were beyond the reach of the study.

As concerns this clone: Its antigen remains undetermined. No quality values exist for individual bases; no much larger clone is one base distant.

What the time point label conveys for this sample: peak reinfection, 3 to 8 weeks after reinfection detection. Sorted cells were sequenced directly ex vivo, without in vitro expansion prior to TCR sequencing. The donors, who were people who inject drugs, were enrolled in the Montreal Acute Hepatitis C Cohort Study (HEPCO) in Canada. Total naive CD8 T cells, sorted as viable CD3+ CD8+ CD45RO-, came from two donors at all three reinfection time points as controls. Before sorting, cryopreserved peripheral blood mononuclear cells were thawed, and CD8 T cells were purified from the thawed cells. The MACS CD8+ T cell Isolation Kit was used to enrich CD8 T cells by negative selection. Cells were sorted on a BD FACSAria II sorter running FACSDiva software, and FlowJo was used to analyze the data. The specimen was naive CD8+ T cells sorted from blood. The intended sense of this specimen's cell subset or site label: total naive CD8+CD45RO- T cells. The receptor's source is a young man with hepatitis C virus infection.

Here is the DNA: TGTGCCAGCAGTTACCCCGCAGCAGGGGAGGGCACTGAAGCTTTCTTT. Its protein product is CASSYPAAGEGTEAFF. Recombination linked TRBV6-6 to TRBJ1-1; the D segment could be TRBD1, given 6 matching bases. Including cysteine and phenylalanine, the CDR3 has 16 amino acids. The DNA shown is the 48-base CDR3, in frame from base 1. The germline V gene (reference sequence) sets CDR1 to MNHNY and CDR2 to SVGAGI. V is shortened by 2 bases, J by 4 bases, and the region joining them spans 17 bases.